This T cell receptor beta chain originates from a study of blood T cell repertoires in COVID-19. As for the study in general: Sites in the United States, Italy and Spain provided acute and convalescent COVID-19 samples. PBMCs, B-cell-depleted T cells, or T cells were the source of the cDNA or gDNA that made up the material.

This table comes from immunoSEQ multiplex PCR, and its TCRdb copy is limited to in-frame clones, with some not included. The sample lists approximately 250,000 clones, about 82% occurring once. Trimming stripped 5 bases from V and 1 base from J, with 11 bases between. Germline-derived CDR1 and CDR2 are KGHSH and LQKENI. This CDR3 is 14 amino acids long. The V call is TRBV18, the J call TRBJ2-5, with no clear D. The sequenced sample consisted of peripheral blood. The clonotype originates from a man aged 50-59 years with COVID-19, enrolled during active disease. CDR3 coding DNA: TGTGCCAGCTCAACTCTGAGGATCCAAGAGACCCAGTACTTC. Its translation is CASSTLRIQETQYF.